This is a list of T cell receptor beta chains from one sample in a study of human T cells and chemical hapten exposure. TCRdb re-derived calls from the RACE reads in MiXCR, one entry per CDR3 protein. The repertoire holds more than 250,000 distinct CDR3 sequences, with approximately 8% as singletons. The sample consisted of whole blood, taken in connection with sensitization to the hapten diphenylcyclopropenone (DPC). The receptors were gathered from a man younger than 35 with alopecia areata. Some clones in this sample may be carry-over from other donors' samples. The CDR3 runs from the conserved cysteine through the conserved F or W. Fields, in order: D gene, V gene, J gene, clone size, CDR3 protein, CDR3 DNA. A D gene is named only where the DNA matches it firmly. Clone size is not always given. Where it is, it says once, few, many or a class for expanded clones.

TRBD2,TRBV28,TRBJ2-7,-,CASWGVGTRAREQYF,TGTGCCAGCTGGGGCGTGGGGACTAGGGCGCGGGAGCAGTACTTC
-,TRBV6-1,TRBJ1-2,few,CASNYRSAYGYTF,TGTGCCAGCAACTACCGGAGTGCCTATGGCTACACCTTC
-,TRBV5-1,TRBJ2-2,-,CASSLFRPAGELFF,TGCGCCAGCAGCTTGTTCAGACCGGCCGGGGAGCTGTTTTTT
TRBD2,TRBV6-2/TRBV6-3,TRBJ2-1,few,CASATGLAGYNEQFF,TGTGCCAGCGCTACCGGACTAGCGGGGTACAATGAGCAGTTCTTC
-,TRBV4-3,TRBJ2-7,-,CASSQDAHGPGGSYEQYF,TGCGCCAGCAGCCAAGACGCCCATGGACCCGGGGGAAGCTACGAGCAGTACTTC
-,TRBV7-9,TRBJ2-6,-,CASSLVSGSGANVLTF,TGTGCCAGCAGCTTAGTGTCCGGGTCTGGGGCCAACGTCCTGACTTTC
-,TRBV29-1,TRBJ2-1,few,CSVGYGVLEQFF,TGCAGCGTTGGGTACGGGGTCCTTGAGCAGTTCTTC
-,TRBV29-1,TRBJ2-6,-,CSVRKIVGGANVLTF,TGCAGCGTTCGGAAAATAGTTGGTGGGGCCAACGTCCTGACTTTC
-,TRBV20-1,TRBJ1-1,-,CSARDRGGHMNTEAFF,TGCAGTGCTAGAGATCGAGGGGGACACATGAACACTGAAGCTTTCTTT
-,TRBV6-6,TRBJ2-1,-,CASSYSPGPDEQFF,TGTGCCAGCAGTTACTCGCCAGGGCCTGATGAGCAGTTCTTC
-,TRBV5-1,TRBJ1-2,-,CASSSSANYGYTF,TGCGCCAGCAGCTCGTCCGCTAACTATGGCTACACCTTC
TRBD1,TRBV5-5,TRBJ2-7,few,CASSPDRAIYEQYF,TGTGCCAGCAGCCCAGACAGGGCTATCTACGAGCAGTACTTC
TRBD1,TRBV20-1,TRBJ1-2,many,CSASGTGGFDYGYTF,TGCAGTGCTAGTGGGACAGGGGGGTTCGACTATGGCTACACCTTC
-,TRBV28,TRBJ1-5,-,CASTQTEWNQPQHF,TGTGCCAGCACCCAAACAGAGTGGAATCAGCCCCAGCATTTT
-,TRBV7-2,TRBJ2-2,many,CAGRPGSTGELFF,TGTGCCGGCCGACCGGGATCCACCGGGGAGCTGTTTTTT
-,TRBV7-2,TRBJ2-1,-,CASSGYGEKLFF,TGTGCCAGCAGCGGTTACGGGGAAAAGCTGTTCTTC
-,TRBV5-4,TRBJ2-5,-,CASRDRTFGTQYF,TGTGCCAGCAGGGATAGGACGTTCGGGACCCAGTACTTC
-,TRBV28,TRBJ2-3,many,CASRSTHLADTQYF,TGTGCCAGCAGGAGTACTCATCTTGCAGATACGCAGTATTTT
-,TRBV7-2,TRBJ1-6,few,CASSLGLGEGAPLHF,TGTGCCAGCAGCTTAGGGTTAGGGGAGGGTGCACCCCTCCACTTT
TRBD1,TRBV7-2,TRBJ1-3,many,CASSFLPRGANTGNTIYF,TGTGCCAGCAGTTTTTTGCCCAGGGGGGCGAATACTGGAAACACCATATATTTT
-,TRBV28,TRBJ2-3,-,CASSLYGSSTDTQYF,TGTGCCAGCAGTTTATATGGGTCTAGCACAGATACGCAGTATTTT
-,TRBV7-2,TRBJ2-1,-,CASSRWMGGPGEQFF,TGTGCCAGCAGCCGCTGGATGGGGGGGCCGGGTGAGCAGTTCTTC
-,TRBV6-2/TRBV6-3,TRBJ1-1,few,CASSYSVGQEAFF,TGTGCCAGCAGTTACAGTGTCGGTCAGGAAGCTTTCTTT
TRBD1,TRBV10-1,TRBJ2-3,few,CASSVAGTGLDTQYF,TGCGCCAGCAGTGTGGCCGGGACAGGGCTTGATACGCAGTATTTT
-,TRBV28,TRBJ1-5,few,CASSLGGSQPQHF,TGTGCCAGCAGCCTGGGGGGTAGTCAGCCCCAGCATTTT
-,TRBV6-5,TRBJ1-1,-,CASSYRPGDMNTEAFF,TGTGCCAGCAGTTACCGGCCAGGCGACATGAACACTGAAGCTTTCTTT
TRBD1,TRBV28,TRBJ1-2,many,CASSSPDREGHGYTF,TGTGCCAGCAGTTCCCCGGACAGGGAGGGGCATGGCTACACCTTC
-,TRBV4-1,TRBJ2-7,-,CASSLTDSSTYEQYF,TGCGCCAGCAGCCTAACGGATAGTTCCACCTACGAGCAGTACTTC
TRBD1,TRBV5-1,TRBJ1-1,-,CASSSGQPDTEAFF,TGCGCCAGCAGCTCGGGACAGCCGGACACTGAAGCTTTCTTT
-,TRBV6-2/TRBV6-3,TRBJ1-2,-,CASSAYYGYTF,TGTGCCAGCAGCGCTTACTATGGCTACACCTTC
-,TRBV7-9,TRBJ1-3,-,CASSSTGSSGNTIYF,TGTGCCAGCAGCTCCACAGGGTCGTCTGGAAACACCATATATTTT
-,TRBV10-3,TRBJ2-4,few,CAISDLEGNIQYF,TGTGCCATCAGTGATTTGGAGGGAAACATTCAGTACTTC